This T cell receptor beta chain was identified during a study of shared clonotypes between healthy human individuals. Findings and caveats of the study: In a few donors, approximately 5% of naive CD4 clonotypes appeared in common.

As to this clone: Its antigen remains unknown.

Trimming cost V 6 bases and J 0 bases, with 11 bases left between them. The CDR3 is made up of 15 amino acids. The germline gives CDR1 MNHEY, CDR2 SVGAGI. Evenly divided among several immunoSEQ plates was the genomic DNA of each subset. The method was immunoSEQ multiplex PCR; TCRdb's version includes in-frame clones alone and lacks a portion of them. The table lists approximately 1.5 million clones, 95% to 99% of them singletons. Healthy adults negative for HIV, lacking recent acute infections or vaccinations, served as donors. The chain uses TRBV6-5 and TRBJ1-4, with D unresolved. This receptor was identified in a man aged 25-40 years in good health. The sequencing input was naive CD4+ T cells sorted from blood. Subset defined: CD45RA+ positively selected. CDR3 sequence reads: CASSTKSATNEKLFF. The CDR3 DNA follows: TGTGCCAGCAGCACAAAGAGTGCAACTAATGAAAAACTGTTTTTT.